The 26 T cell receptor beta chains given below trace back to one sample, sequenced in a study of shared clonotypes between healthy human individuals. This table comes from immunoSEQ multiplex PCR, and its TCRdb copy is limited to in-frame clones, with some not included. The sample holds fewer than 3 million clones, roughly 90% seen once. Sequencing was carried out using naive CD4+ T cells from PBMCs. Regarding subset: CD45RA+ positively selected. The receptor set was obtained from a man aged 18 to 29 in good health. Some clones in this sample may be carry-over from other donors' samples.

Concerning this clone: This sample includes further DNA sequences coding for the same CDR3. CDR3 coding DNA: TGTGCCATCAGGGGGACAGGGAACACCGGGGAGCTGTTTTTT. It encodes CAIRGTGNTGELFF. This chain connects TRBV10-3 to TRBJ2-2; TRBD1 aligns across 8 bases. V gave up 6 bases and J gave up 1 base; unmatched junction bases: 1. Germline values: CDR1 ENHRY, CDR2 SYGVKD. The CDR3 covers 14 residues.

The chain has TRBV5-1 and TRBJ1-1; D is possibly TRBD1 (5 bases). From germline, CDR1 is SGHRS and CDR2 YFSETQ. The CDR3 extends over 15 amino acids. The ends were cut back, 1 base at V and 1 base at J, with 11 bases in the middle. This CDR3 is CASSLFGGANTEAFF. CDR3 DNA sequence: TGCGCCAGCAGCTTGTTCGGCGGGGCGAACACTGAAGCTTTCTTT.

DNA for the CDR3: TGTGCCAGCAGTGGTGGGGTGGTTGGCGAGCAGTACTTC. It codes for CASSGGVVGEQYF. The V and J genes are TRBV28 and TRBJ2-7; D is ambiguous. This CDR3 has 13 residues. Germline CDR1 MDHEN, CDR2 SYDVKM. Trimming removed 5 bases at V and 6 bases at J, with 14 bases between.

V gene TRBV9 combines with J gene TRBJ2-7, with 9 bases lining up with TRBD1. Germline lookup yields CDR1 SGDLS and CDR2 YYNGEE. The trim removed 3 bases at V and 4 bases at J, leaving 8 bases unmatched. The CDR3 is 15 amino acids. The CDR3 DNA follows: TGTGCCAGCAGCGCATCCGGGACAGGGCCTTACGAGCAGTACTTC. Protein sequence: CASSASGTGPYEQYF.

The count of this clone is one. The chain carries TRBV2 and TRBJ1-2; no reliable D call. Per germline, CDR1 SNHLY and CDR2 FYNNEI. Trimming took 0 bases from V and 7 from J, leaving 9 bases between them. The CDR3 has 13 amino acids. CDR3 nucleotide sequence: TGTGCCAGCAGTGAAGCTGGGCCGGTTGGCTACACCTTC. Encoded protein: CASSEAGPVGYTF.

As DNA, the CDR3 is TGTGCCACCGGGGTCCTGAGCTACGAGCAGTACTTC. This codes for CATGVLSYEQYF. The V call is TRBV10-3, the J call TRBJ2-7; the D gene is possibly TRBD2 (5 bases). This CDR3 is 12 amino acids long. Deletions cut 10 bases from V and 3 bases from J, with 13 bases between. Germline V gene sequence: CDR1 ENHRY, CDR2 SYGVKD.

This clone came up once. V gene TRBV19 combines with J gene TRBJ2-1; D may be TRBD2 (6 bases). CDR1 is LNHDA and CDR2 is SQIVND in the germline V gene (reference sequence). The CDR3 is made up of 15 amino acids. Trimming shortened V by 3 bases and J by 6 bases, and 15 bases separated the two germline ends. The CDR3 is CASSIRYSEGNEQFF. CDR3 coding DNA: TGTGCCAGTAGTATTCGTTATTCGGAGGGCAATGAGCAGTTCTTC.

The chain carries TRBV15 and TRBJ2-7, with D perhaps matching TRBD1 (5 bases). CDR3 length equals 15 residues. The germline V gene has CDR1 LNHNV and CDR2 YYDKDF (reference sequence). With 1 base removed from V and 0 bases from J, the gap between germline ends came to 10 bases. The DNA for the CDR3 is TGTGCCACCAGCAGAGCCACAGGTAGCTCCTACGAGCAGTACTTC. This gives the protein CATSRATGSSYEQYF.

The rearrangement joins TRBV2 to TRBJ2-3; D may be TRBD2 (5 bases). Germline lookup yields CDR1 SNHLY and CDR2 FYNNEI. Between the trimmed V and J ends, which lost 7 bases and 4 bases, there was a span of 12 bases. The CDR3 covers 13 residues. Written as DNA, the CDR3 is TGTGCCAGCAAGGGAGACGGGGCAGATACGCAGTATTTT. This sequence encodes CASKGDGADTQYF. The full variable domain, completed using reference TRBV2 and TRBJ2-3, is EPEVTQTPSHQVTQMGQEVILRCVPISNHLYFYWYRQILGQKVEFLVSFYNNEISEKSEIFDDQFSVERPDGSNFTLKIRSTKLEDSAMYFCASKGDGADTQYFGPGTRLTVL.

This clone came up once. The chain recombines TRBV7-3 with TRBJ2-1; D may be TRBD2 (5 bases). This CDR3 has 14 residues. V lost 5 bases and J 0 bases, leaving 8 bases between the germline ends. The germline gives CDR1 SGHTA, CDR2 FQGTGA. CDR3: CASSERDSYNEQFF. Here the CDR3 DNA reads TGTGCCAGCAGCGAGAGGGACTCCTACAATGAGCAGTTCTTC.

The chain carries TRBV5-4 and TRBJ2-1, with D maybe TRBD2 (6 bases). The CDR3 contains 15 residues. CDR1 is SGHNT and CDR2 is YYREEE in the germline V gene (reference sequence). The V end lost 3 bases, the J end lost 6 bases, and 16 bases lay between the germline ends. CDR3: CASSWGTSERNEQFF. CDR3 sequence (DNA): TGTGCCAGCAGCTGGGGGACTTCTGAACGCAATGAGCAGTTCTTC.

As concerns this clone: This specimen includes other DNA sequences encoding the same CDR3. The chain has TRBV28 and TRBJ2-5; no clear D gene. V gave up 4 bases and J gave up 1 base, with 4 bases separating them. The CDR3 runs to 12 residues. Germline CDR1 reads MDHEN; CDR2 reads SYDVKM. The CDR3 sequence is CASSSVQETQYF. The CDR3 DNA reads TGTGCCAGCAGTTCTGTCCAAGAGACCCAGTACTTC.

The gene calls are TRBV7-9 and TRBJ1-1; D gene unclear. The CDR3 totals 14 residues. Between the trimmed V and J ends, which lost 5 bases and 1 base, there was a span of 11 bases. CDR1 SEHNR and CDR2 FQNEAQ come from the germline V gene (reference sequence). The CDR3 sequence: CASSLSLPNTEAFF. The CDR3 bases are TGTGCCAGCAGCCTTTCACTCCCGAACACTGAAGCTTTCTTT.

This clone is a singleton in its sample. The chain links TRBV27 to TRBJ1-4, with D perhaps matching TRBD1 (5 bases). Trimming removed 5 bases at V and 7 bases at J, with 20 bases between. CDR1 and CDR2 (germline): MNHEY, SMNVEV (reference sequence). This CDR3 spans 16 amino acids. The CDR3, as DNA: TGTGCCAGCAGTCCCTTAGCAGGGTCGGTTAGTGAAAAACTGTTTTTT. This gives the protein CASSPLAGSVSEKLFF.

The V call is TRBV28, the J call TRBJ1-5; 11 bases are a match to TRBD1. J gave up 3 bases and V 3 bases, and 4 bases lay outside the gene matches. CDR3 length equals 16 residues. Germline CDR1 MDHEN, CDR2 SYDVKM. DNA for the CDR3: TGTGCCAGCAGTTTGGGCGGACAGGGGGCCAATCAGCCCCAGCATTTT. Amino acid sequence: CASSLGGQGANQPQHF.

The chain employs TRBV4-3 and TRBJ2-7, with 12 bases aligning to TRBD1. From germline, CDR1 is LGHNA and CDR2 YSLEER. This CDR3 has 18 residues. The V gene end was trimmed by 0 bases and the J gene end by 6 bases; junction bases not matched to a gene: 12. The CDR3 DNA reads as TGCGCCAGCAGCCAAGAGGCCCTACCCGGGACAGGGGGCGTCGAGCAGTACTTC. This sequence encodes CASSQEALPGTGGVEQYF.

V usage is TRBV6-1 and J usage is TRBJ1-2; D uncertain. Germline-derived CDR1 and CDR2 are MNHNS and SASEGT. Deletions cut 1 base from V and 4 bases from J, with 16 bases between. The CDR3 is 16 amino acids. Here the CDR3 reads CASSEGPNLRGYGYTF. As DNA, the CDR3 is TGTGCCAGCAGTGAAGGGCCGAACTTACGGGGCTATGGCTACACCTTC.

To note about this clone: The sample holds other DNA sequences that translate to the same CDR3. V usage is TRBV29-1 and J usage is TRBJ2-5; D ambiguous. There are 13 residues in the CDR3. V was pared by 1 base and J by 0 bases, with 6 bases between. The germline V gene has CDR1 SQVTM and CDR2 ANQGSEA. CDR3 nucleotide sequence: TGCAGCGTTGAAGGAACAGACCAAGAGACCCAGTACTTC. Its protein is CSVEGTDQETQYF.

CDR3 coding DNA: TGTGCCAGCAGCCGTGACAGTTCCCCTAGCACAGATACGCAGTATTTT. Translation gives CASSRDSSPSTDTQYF. This chain connects TRBV7-2 to TRBJ2-3; tentative D call: TRBD1 (5 bases). Trimming stripped 5 bases from V and 0 bases from J, with 15 bases between. Germline CDR1 and CDR2: SGHTA and FQGNSA. The CDR3 contains 16 residues.

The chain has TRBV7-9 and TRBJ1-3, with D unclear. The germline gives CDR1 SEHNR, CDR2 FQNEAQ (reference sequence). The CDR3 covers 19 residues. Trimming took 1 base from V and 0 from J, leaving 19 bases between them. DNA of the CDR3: TGTGCCAGCAGCTTAGGATTGGGGTGGCAGGCGTACTCTGGAAACACCATATATTTT. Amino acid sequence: CASSLGLGWQAYSGNTIYF.

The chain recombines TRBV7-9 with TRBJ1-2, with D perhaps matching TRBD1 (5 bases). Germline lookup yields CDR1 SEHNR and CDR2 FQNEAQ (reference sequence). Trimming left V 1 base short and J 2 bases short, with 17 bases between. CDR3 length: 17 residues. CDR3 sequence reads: CASSLVPRGRKNYGYTF. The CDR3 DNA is TGTGCCAGCAGCTTAGTTCCTCGGGGGAGAAAAAACTATGGCTACACCTTC.

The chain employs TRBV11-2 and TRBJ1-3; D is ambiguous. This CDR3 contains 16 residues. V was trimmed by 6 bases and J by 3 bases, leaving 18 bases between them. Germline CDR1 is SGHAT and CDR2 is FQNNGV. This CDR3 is CASRSAKGPNGNTIYF. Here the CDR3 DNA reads TGTGCCAGCAGGTCCGCTAAAGGACCGAATGGAAACACCATATATTTT.

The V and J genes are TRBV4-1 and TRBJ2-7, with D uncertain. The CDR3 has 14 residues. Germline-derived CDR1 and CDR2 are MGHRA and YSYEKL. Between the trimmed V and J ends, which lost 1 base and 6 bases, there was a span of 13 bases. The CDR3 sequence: CASSQGGRVGEQYF. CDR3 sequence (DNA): TGCGCCAGCAGCCAAGGTGGAAGGGTCGGCGAGCAGTACTTC.

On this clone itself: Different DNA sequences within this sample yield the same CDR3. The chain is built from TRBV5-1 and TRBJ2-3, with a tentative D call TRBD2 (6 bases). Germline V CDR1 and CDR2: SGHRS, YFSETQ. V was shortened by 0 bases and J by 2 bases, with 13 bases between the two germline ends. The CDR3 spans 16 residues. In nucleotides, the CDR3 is TGCGCCAGCAGCTTGGGAGGACTAACCTCCACAGATACGCAGTATTTT. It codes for CASSLGGLTSTDTQYF.

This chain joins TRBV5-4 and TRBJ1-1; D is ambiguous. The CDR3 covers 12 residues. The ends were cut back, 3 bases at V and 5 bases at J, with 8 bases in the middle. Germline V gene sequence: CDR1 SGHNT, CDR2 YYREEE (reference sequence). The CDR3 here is CASSSAGTEAFF. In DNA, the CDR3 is TGTGCCAGCAGCTCGGCGGGGACTGAAGCTTTCTTT.

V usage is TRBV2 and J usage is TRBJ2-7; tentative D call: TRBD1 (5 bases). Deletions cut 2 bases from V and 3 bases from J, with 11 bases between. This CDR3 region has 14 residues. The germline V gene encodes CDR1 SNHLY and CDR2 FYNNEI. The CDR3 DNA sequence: TGTGCCAGCAGTGAACAGGGAAAACTCTACGAGCAGTACTTC. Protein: CASSEQGKLYEQYF.